What follows are 28 T cell receptor beta chains derived from one specimen sequenced in a study of CD8 T cells in Susac syndrome. The authors reverse transcribed roughly 0.5 to 1 ug RNA with random hexamers. TCRdb re-called the immunoSEQ multiplex PCR reads through MiXCR, storing one row per CDR3 protein. The top ten hold roughly 0.16% of the sample, which has under 200,000 distinct CDR3 sequences, 85% to 95% seen once. Sequenced material: CD8+ T cells from PBMCs. The source is a human donor with multiple sclerosis.

The chain uses TRBV12-3 or TRBV12-4 and TRBJ2-5; 8 bases line up with TRBD1. The length of the CDR3 is 16 residues. Germline trimming cut 1 base from V and 5 bases from J; bases unmatched to any gene: 9. Written as DNA, the CDR3 is TGTGCCAGCAGTTTAGGGGACAGGTCACCGTGGGAGACCCAGTACTTC. Its protein product is CASSLGDRSPWETQYF.

The V and J genes are TRBV5-1 and TRBJ2-2; possible D gene TRBD1, 6 bases. The CDR3 spans 14 residues. The V gene lost 3 bases and the J gene lost 6 bases, with 12 bases spanning the gap. Germline CDR1 reads SGHRS; CDR2 reads YFSETQ. CDR3 sequence reads: CASSSYQGSGELFF. DNA for the CDR3: TGCGCCAGCAGCTCGTACCAGGGGTCCGGGGAGCTGTTTTTT.

This chain connects TRBV9 to TRBJ2-7; 7 bases agree with TRBD1. Germline values: CDR1 SGDLS, CDR2 YYNGEE. The CDR3 is 15 amino acids. V trimming: 2 bases; J trimming: 3 bases; junction bases outside the gene matches: 8. The DNA of the CDR3 is TGTGCCAGCAGCGTGGGGGACAGCACTAACTACGAGCAGTACTTC. This encodes CASSVGDSTNYEQYF.

The V call is TRBV6-2 or TRBV6-3, the J call TRBJ2-3; 9 bases agree with TRBD2. The CDR3 has 18 residues. V shed 0 bases, J shed 0 bases, and the junction held 7 bases outside the gene matches. Germline-derived CDR1 and CDR2 are MNHEY and SVGEGT. The CDR3 DNA sequence: TGTGCCAGCAGTTACTCCGCGGGGGGGACTGGGAGCACAGATACGCAGTATTTT. Its translation is CASSYSAGGTGSTDTQYF.

The genes are TRBV20-1 and TRBJ2-7; 10 nucleotides agree with TRBD2. The CDR3 sequence is 15 residues long. Trimming at V came to 0 bases and at J to 2 bases, leaving 4 bases not matched to a gene. Germline loops: CDR1 DFQATT, CDR2 SNEGSKA (reference sequence). CDR3 in amino acids: CSARDTAGGTYEQYF. The DNA for the CDR3 is TGCAGTGCTAGAGATACAGCGGGAGGGACCTACGAGCAGTACTTC.

The chain recombines TRBV7-2 with TRBJ2-1, with 8 bases matching TRBD2. The CDR3 has 15 residues. V trimming: 5 bases; J trimming: 2 bases; junction bases outside the gene matches: 5. Germline V CDR1 and CDR2: SGHTA, FQGNSA. The DNA for the CDR3 is TGTGCCAGCAGCCCCCTAGCGGGCCCCTACAATGAGCAGTTCTTC. Translated, it gives CASSPLAGPYNEQFF. Supplemented by reference TRBV7-2 and TRBJ2-1, the full variable domain reads GAGVSQSPSNKVTEKGKDVELRCDPISGHTALYWYRQSLGQGLEFLIYFQGNSAPDKSGLPSDRFSAERTGGSVSTLTIQRTQQEDSAVYLCASSPLAGPYNEQFFGPGTRLTVL.

The chain is built from TRBV27 and TRBJ2-7; D is perhaps TRBD1 or TRBD2 (5 bases each). The CDR3 length is 14 residues. From germline, CDR1 is MNHEY and CDR2 SMNVEV (reference sequence). The V gene lost 5 bases and the J gene lost 2 bases, with 13 bases spanning the gap. The CDR3 loop is CASSTGTIPYEQYF. DNA for the CDR3: TGTGCCAGCAGTACCGGGACCATCCCCTACGAGCAGTACTTC.

The CDR3 sequence is CASSPRATGELFF. In DNA, the CDR3 is TGTGCCAGCAGCCCGCGGGCCACCGGGGAGCTGTTTTTT. The rearrangement links TRBV3-1 to TRBJ2-2; D may be TRBD2 (5 bases). CDR1 is LGHDT and CDR2 is YNNKEL in the germline V gene (reference sequence). Trimming stripped 4 bases from V and 4 bases from J, with 7 bases between. This CDR3 spans 13 amino acids. Combining the CDR3 with reference TRBV3-1 and TRBJ2-2 gives the whole variable domain DTAVSQTPKYLVTQMGNDKSIKCEQNLGHDTMYWYKQDSKKFLKIMFSYNNKELIINETVPNRFSPKSPDKAHLNLHINSLELGDSAVYFCASSPRATGELFFGEGSRLTVL.

The gene calls are TRBV12-5 and TRBJ2-7, with TRBD1 matching over 7 bases. The CDR3 has 13 residues. The germline CDR1 and CDR2 sequences are LGHNT and FRNRAP. Trimming at V came to 8 bases and at J to 1 base, leaving 5 bases not matched to a gene. CDR3: CASRQGPSYEQYF. CDR3 nucleotide sequence: TGTGCTAGTAGACAGGGCCCTTCCTACGAGCAGTACTTC.

The chain carries TRBV9 and TRBJ1-1, with D possibly matching TRBD1 (5 bases). The germline V and J ends were trimmed by 5 bases and 0 bases, with 17 bases remaining between them. This CDR3 comprises 16 residues. Germline values: CDR1 SGDLS, CDR2 YYNGEE. Written as DNA, the CDR3 is TGTGCCAGCAGTGCGAGGGACGGAATCATGAACACTGAAGCTTTCTTT. It translates to CASSARDGIMNTEAFF.

The chain joins TRBV7-9 to TRBJ2-5; D call uncertain. CDR3 length equals 11 residues. Germline V gene lookup returns CDR1 SEHNR and CDR2 FQNEAQ (reference sequence). Between the trimmed V and J ends, which lost 6 bases and 3 bases, there was a span of 5 bases. DNA of the CDR3: TGTGCCAGCAGGACGAAAGAGACCCAGTACTTC. Amino acids: CASRTKETQYF.

The chain combines TRBV7-9 with TRBJ1-5, with D possibly being TRBD1 (6 bases). This CDR3 comprises 14 residues. V lost 5 bases, J lost 4 bases, and 12 bases lay in between. The germline gives CDR1 SEHNR, CDR2 FQNEAQ (reference sequence). The CDR3, as DNA: TGTGCCAGCAGCGGCGGGACACCAAATCAGCCCCAGCATTTT. Translated, it gives CASSGGTPNQPQHF.

V and J are TRBV7-9 and TRBJ2-5, with D maybe TRBD2 (6 bases). Germline-derived CDR1 and CDR2 are SEHNR and FQNEAQ (reference sequence). The CDR3 is 15 amino acids. Deletions cut 5 bases from V and 5 bases from J, with 18 bases between. CDR3 amino acids: CASSGRKSPQETQYF. The CDR3 bases are TGTGCCAGCAGCGGGAGGAAGTCCCCTCAGGAGACCCAGTACTTC.

This CDR3 reads CASSWPGPPIGDTQYF. As DNA, the CDR3 is TGTGCCAGCAGTTGGCCCGGGCCACCAATAGGTGATACGCAGTATTTT. This chain connects TRBV27 to TRBJ2-3; no clear D gene. V lost 4 bases and J lost 6, with 20 bases in between. Germline values: CDR1 MNHEY, CDR2 SMNVEV (reference sequence). The CDR3 has 16 amino acids.

The table lists this clonotype with a few counts. The chain joins TRBV6-1 to TRBJ2-2, with D hard to call. V gave up 6 bases and J gave up 4 bases, with 6 bases separating them. Germline V gives CDR1 MNHNS, CDR2 SASEGT. The CDR3 totals 12 residues. Here the CDR3 DNA reads TGTGCCAGCAGCCCTCTCACCGGGGAGCTGTTTTTT. This codes for CASSPLTGELFF.

J is TRBJ2-1 and V is TRBV5-6, with unresolved D. This CDR3 has 16 residues. V shed 0 bases and J shed 0 bases, with 10 bases lying between them. The germline V gene has CDR1 SGHDT and CDR2 YYEEEE. CDR3 loop: CASSLGLFSSYNEQFF. CDR3 DNA sequence: TGTGCCAGCAGCTTGGGCCTGTTTAGCTCCTACAATGAGCAGTTCTTC.

The genes are TRBV19 and TRBJ2-1; D is ambiguous. V was trimmed by 3 bases and J by 4 bases, leaving 10 bases between them. The germline CDR1 and CDR2 sequences are LNHDA and SQIVND (reference sequence). CDR3 length: 14 amino acids. The CDR3 reads CASSITAGYNEQFF. As DNA, the CDR3 is TGTGCCAGTAGTATTACCGCCGGTTACAATGAGCAGTTCTTC.

The V call is TRBV4-1, the J call TRBJ1-5; 7 bases agree with TRBD1. Per germline, CDR1 MGHRA and CDR2 YSYEKL. The CDR3 is 14 residues long. The V segment lost 4 bases and the J segment 3 bases; nucleotides outside the gene matches: 3. CDR3 nucleotide sequence: TGCGCCAGCAGCCTCGGACAGGTCAATCAGCCCCAGCATTTT. Translating it yields CASSLGQVNQPQHF.

Here the CDR3 reads CASSLNLAGAQEQYF. CDR3 nucleotides: TGTGCCAGCAGTTTAAATCTAGCGGGAGCCCAAGAGCAGTACTTC. This chain uses TRBV28 with TRBJ2-7, with 10 bases identical to TRBD2. The CDR3 covers 15 residues. The germline gives CDR1 MDHEN, CDR2 SYDVKM. V trimming: 2 bases; J trimming: 7 bases; junction bases outside the gene matches: 8.

V is TRBV27 and J is TRBJ1-2; D gene unclear. The germline gives CDR1 MNHEY, CDR2 SMNVEV (reference sequence). The length of the CDR3 is 13 residues. V was shortened by 6 bases and J by 7 bases, with 15 bases between the two germline ends. CDR3 bases: TGTGCCAGCAGCGTACAGAGCTCTGGTGGCTACACCTTC. It encodes CASSVQSSGGYTF.

The rearrangement links TRBV9 to TRBJ2-1, with D maybe TRBD2 (6 bases). This CDR3 region has 13 residues. Germline lookup yields CDR1 SGDLS and CDR2 YYNGEE. The V end was cut by 6 bases, the J end by 8 bases, with 15 bases between. DNA for the CDR3: TGTGCCAGCACCCCGGGGGTAGGAGATGAGCAGTTCTTC. Translation gives CASTPGVGDEQFF.

In its sample, this clonotype was seen a few times. The V gene is TRBV7-9, the J gene TRBJ2-7; the D gene is possibly TRBD1 (5 bases). Germline-derived CDR1 and CDR2 are SEHNR and FQNEAQ (reference sequence). Trimming left V 1 base short and J 6 bases short, with 7 bases between. The CDR3 contains 12 residues. CDR3 nucleotide sequence: TGTGCCAGCAGCTTAGGACAGCCCGAGCAGTACTTC. This codes for CASSLGQPEQYF.

The chain links TRBV7-9 to TRBJ2-3, with D perhaps matching TRBD2 (7 bases). Germline CDR1 SEHNR, CDR2 FQNEAQ (reference sequence). The CDR3 runs 16 residues. Trimming removed 2 bases at V and 2 bases at J, with 14 bases between. The CDR3 DNA reads TGTGCCAGCAGCTTATTAGGGGGGGGCCTCACAGATACGCAGTATTTT. Its protein product is CASSLLGGGLTDTQYF.

This clonotype was seen only once. This rearrangement joins TRBV30 to TRBJ1-5; possible D gene TRBD1, 5 bases. The V end lost 4 bases, the J end lost 6 bases, and 16 bases lay between the germline ends. The length of the CDR3 is 14 residues. Germline V CDR1 and CDR2: GTSNPN, SVGIG (reference sequence). The DNA of the CDR3 is TGTGCCTGGACCTCGGAGGTAGGGGTTCAGCCCCAGCATTTT. As protein: CAWTSEVGVQPQHF.

The chain couples TRBV4-1 to TRBJ2-2; D might be TRBD1 (5 bases). The CDR3 sequence is 19 residues long. V was pared by 1 base and J by 0 bases, with 18 bases between. Germline V gene data show CDR1 as MGHRA and CDR2 as YSYEKL. The CDR3 sequence is CASSQARRQKDTNTGELFF. DNA of the CDR3: TGCGCCAGCAGCCAAGCTCGCCGACAGAAAGATACGAACACCGGGGAGCTGTTTTTT.

This chain links TRBV20-1 with TRBJ2-2, with 8 nucleotides matching TRBD2. J gave up 5 bases and V 0 bases, and 11 bases lay outside the gene matches. This CDR3 comprises 17 residues. CDR1 and CDR2 from the germline V gene are DFQATT and SNEGSKA (reference sequence). The DNA of the CDR3 is TGCAGTGCTAGAGATCAGGATAGCGGGGCTACGACCGGGGAGCTGTTTTTT. Translation gives CSARDQDSGATTGELFF.

This chain connects TRBV29-1 to TRBJ2-7; 11 nucleotides match TRBD2. V was clipped by 5 bases and J by 2 bases; unmatched bases: 11. Germline assignment: CDR1 SQVTM and CDR2 ANQGSEA. This CDR3 has 16 residues. The CDR3 DNA is TGCAGCGTTACTGGGCTAGCGGGAGGCCCGGCCTACGAGCAGTACTTC. This gives the protein CSVTGLAGGPAYEQYF.

The chain recombines TRBV6-6 with TRBJ2-7, with D possibly TRBD2 on 6 matching bases. The V end was cut by 7 bases, the J end by 0 bases, with 13 bases between. Germline CDR1 and CDR2: MNHNY and SVGAGI (reference sequence). This CDR3 has 14 residues. The CDR3 DNA reads TGTGCCAGCACTGGCCGGGGACTCTCCTACGAGCAGTACTTC. Residues: CASTGRGLSYEQYF.